The 13 T cell receptor beta chains reported below all come from one sample, sequenced in a study of blood T cell repertoires in COVID-19. Profiled with immunoSEQ multiplex PCR; TCRdb holds only in-frame clones, not every one. The repertoire holds a few hundred thousand clones, 85% to 90% seen once, with about a tenth in the top ten. The sequenced sample was PBMCs or T cells enriched from blood (not recorded which). The receptors derive from a woman between 45 and 60 years old who had recovered from COVID-19.

The chain has TRBV9 and TRBJ2-2, with 8 bases aligning to TRBD2. Trimming cost V 4 bases and J 0 bases; bases outside gene matches: 5. Germline CDR1 SGDLS, CDR2 YYNGEE. There are 16 residues in the CDR3. The CDR3 DNA reads as TGTGCCAGCAGCTTTACTAGCGGTTCGAACACCGGGGAGCTGTTTTTT. Amino acids: CASSFTSGSNTGELFF.

J is TRBJ1-3 and V is TRBV4-3, with TRBD1 as a possible D gene (5 bases). This CDR3 comprises 14 residues. V was pared by 1 base and J by 2 bases, with 6 bases between. Germline V gene data show CDR1 as LGHNA and CDR2 as YSLEER. CDR3 nucleotides: TGCGCCAGCAGCCAAGGCAGGGCTGGAAACACCATATATTTT. The encoded protein is CASSQGRAGNTIYF.

The DNA for the CDR3 is TGTGCCAGCTCAGGCGGGGTTATCATGAACACTGAAGCTTTCTTT. This translates into CASSGGVIMNTEAFF. The rearrangement joins TRBV7-2 to TRBJ1-1; no clear D gene. This CDR3 contains 15 residues. Germline CDR1 reads SGHTA; CDR2 reads FQGNSA. Trimming left V 8 bases short and J 0 bases short, with 16 bases between.

CDR3 in DNA: TGTGCCAGTAGTGCCGGGGGGCCAGACTATGGCTACACCTTC. It translates to CASSAGGPDYGYTF. The chain is built from TRBV19 and TRBJ1-2, with D perhaps TRBD1 (6 bases). CDR1 is LNHDA, CDR2 SQIVND, per germline (reference sequence). The CDR3 runs to 14 residues. V lost 5 bases and J lost 3, with 13 bases in between. Variable domain in full (rest from reference TRBV19 and TRBJ1-2): DGGITQSPKYLFRKEGQNVTLSCEQNLNHDAMYWYRQDPGQGLRLIYYSQIVNDFQKGDIAEGYSVSREKKESFPLTVTSAQKNPTAFYLCASSAGGPDYGYTFGSGTRLTVV.

The chain carries TRBV11-1 and TRBJ2-3, with D perhaps TRBD2 (5 bases). The CDR3 runs to 13 residues. The ends were cut back, 1 base at V and 6 bases at J, with 8 bases in the middle. The germline V gene has CDR1 SGHAT and CDR2 FQDESV (reference sequence). CDR3 DNA: TGTGCCAGCAGCTTAGGAGGGTTCGATACGCAGTATTTT. It codes for CASSLGGFDTQYF.

The table lists this clone with a few counts. J is TRBJ2-5 and V is TRBV7-9; possible D gene TRBD2, 6 bases. The V gene lost 1 base and the J gene lost 2 bases, with 20 bases spanning the gap. CDR1 is SEHNR, CDR2 FQNEAQ, per germline (reference sequence). This CDR3 has 18 amino acids. In DNA form, the CDR3 reads TGTGCCAGCAGCTTAGGGGGGAGTATGAGGCGGGGACAAGAGACCCAGTACTTC. Amino acid sequence: CASSLGGSMRRGQETQYF.

The genes are TRBV7-9 and TRBJ2-5; D is unresolved. V lost 5 bases, J lost 2 bases, and 18 bases lay in between. The CDR3 sequence is 16 residues long. The germline V gene encodes CDR1 SEHNR and CDR2 FQNEAQ (reference sequence). CDR3 region: CASSPVAAPTQETQYF. In nucleotides, the CDR3 is TGTGCCAGCAGCCCTGTAGCAGCGCCTACTCAAGAGACCCAGTACTTC.

V usage is TRBV7-2 and J usage is TRBJ2-7, with TRBD1 identical over 10 bases. This CDR3 comprises 15 residues. The junction had 10 bases not matched to a gene; V was cut back by 5 bases and J by 6 bases. Germline assignment: CDR1 SGHTA and CDR2 FQGNSA. The CDR3 DNA is TGTGCCAGCAGCCGCACGGGACAGGGGTTTCTCGAGCAGTACTTC. Protein: CASSRTGQGFLEQYF. The complete variable domain, with remaining parts taken from reference TRBV7-2 and TRBJ2-7, reads GAGVSQSPSNKVTEKGKDVELRCDPISGHTALYWYRQSLGQGLEFLIYFQGNSAPDKSGLPSDRFSAERTGGSVSTLTIQRTQQEDSAVYLCASSRTGQGFLEQYFGPGTRLTVT.

V usage is TRBV28 and J usage is TRBJ1-3, with D unresolved. Trimming took off 3 bases at V and 0 bases at J, with 9 bases between the two ends. CDR1 MDHEN and CDR2 SYDVKM come from the germline V gene. The CDR3 extends over 15 amino acids. CDR3 amino acids: CASSFAAHSGNTIYF. The CDR3 nucleotides are TGTGCCAGCAGTTTCGCTGCGCACTCTGGAAACACCATATATTTT.

V is TRBV4-2 and J is TRBJ2-2; D gene ambiguous. Trimming cost V 1 base and J 6 bases, with 12 bases left between them. Germline values: CDR1 LGHNA, CDR2 YNFKEQ. The CDR3 has 15 amino acids. The CDR3 coding sequence is TGTGCCAGCAGCCAAGCGCATGACTTCTCCGGGGAGCTGTTTTTT. Encoded protein: CASSQAHDFSGELFF.

This sequence joins TRBV28 and TRBJ1-4, with D tentatively TRBD1 (5 bases). Germline V gives CDR1 MDHEN, CDR2 SYDVKM. The CDR3 consists of 15 residues. V gave up 7 bases and J gave up 3 bases, with 15 bases separating them. The CDR3: CASTRSGEPNEKLFF. CDR3 sequence (DNA): TGTGCCAGCACCAGGTCGGGGGAACCTAATGAAAAACTGTTTTTT.

The V and J genes are TRBV15 and TRBJ2-7; weak D call: TRBD2 (6 bases). Germline V CDR1 and CDR2: LNHNV, YYDKDF (reference sequence). Trimming removed 7 bases at V and 2 bases at J, with 21 bases between. The CDR3 totals 16 residues. CDR3: CATIRRGTFGTYEQYF. Here the CDR3 DNA reads TGTGCCACCATCCGTCGGGGGACCTTTGGTACCTACGAGCAGTACTTC.

This clone was picked up one time. The chain couples TRBV7-9 to TRBJ1-5; 7 bases are shared with TRBD1. V shed 5 bases and J 6 bases; nucleotides not matched to a gene: 7. Germline CDR1 is SEHNR and CDR2 is FQNEAQ (reference sequence). The CDR3 is 14 residues long. CDR3 nucleotide sequence: TGTGCCAGCAGCCCCGACAGGGAATCTCAGCCCCAGCATTTT. Its translation: CASSPDRESQPQHF.